One sample yielded the 23 T cell receptor beta chains listed below, sequenced in a study of cytomegalovirus exposure and HLA in healthy donors (dated by TCRdb to about 2017). Libraries were made using the immunoSEQ multiplex PCR assay. For the multiplex PCR, a mixture combining 60 forward primers for TCR Vbeta segments and 13 reverse primers for TCR Jbeta segments was used. The source is immuneACCESS, and TCRdb retained only in-frame sequences with V and J called. Part of the clones is not carried over; for the studies checked, unresolved V genes explain less than half of this, and the remainder is unexplained. Recorded for this sample are about 94,000 clones; around 84% of them occurred a single time. The ten largest clones capture under 13% of the sample. The material sequenced was PBMCs. The receptors stem from a human donor in good health.

Worth noting for this clone: Other DNA sequences in this sample translate to the same CDR3. The V call is TRBV5-1, the J call TRBJ1-1, with no clear D. Trimming shortened V by 5 bases and J by 1 base, and 12 bases separated the two germline ends. The germline V gene encodes CDR1 SGHRS and CDR2 YFSETQ. There are 14 residues in the CDR3. For the CDR3, the DNA is TGCGCCAGCAGACGCGACGCGGCGAACACTGAAGCTTTCTTT. Translating gives CASRRDAANTEAFF.

The chain recombines TRBV7-2 with TRBJ2-3; a weak D match, TRBD2 (7 bases). Germline assignment: CDR1 SGHTA and CDR2 FQGNSA. The V end was cut by 4 bases, the J end by 5 bases, with 16 bases between. This CDR3 has 15 amino acids. As DNA, the CDR3 is TGTGCCAGCAGCTATAGGACGGGGGGCGTAGATACGCAGTATTTT. Protein sequence: CASSYRTGGVDTQYF.

This chain joins TRBV7-9 and TRBJ1-5; 10 nucleotides line up with TRBD1. With V trimmed by 1 base and J by 3 bases, 6 bases remained unmatched. Germline V gives CDR1 SEHNR, CDR2 FQNEAQ (reference sequence). The CDR3 sequence is 17 residues long. The CDR3 nucleotides read TGTGCCAGCAGCTTAGGACAGGGGGCAAGAGACAATCAGCCCCAGCATTTT. It translates to CASSLGQGARDNQPQHF.

The rearrangement joins TRBV4-2 to TRBJ1-3; D ambiguous. This CDR3 is built from 16 residues. V lost 7 bases and J lost 0, with 16 bases in between. Per the germline V gene, CDR1 is LGHNA and CDR2 is YNFKEQ. The CDR3 DNA follows: TGTGCCAGCAAACTCTTCCACCTTGACTCTGGAAACACCATATATTTT. Translating gives CASKLFHLDSGNTIYF.

This sequence joins TRBV28 and TRBJ2-5; D uncertain. Germline loops: CDR1 MDHEN, CDR2 SYDVKM. Trimming took off 8 bases at V and 5 bases at J, with 12 bases between the two ends. The CDR3 spans 12 residues. The CDR3 loop reads CASGLTEETQYF. CDR3 bases: TGTGCCAGCGGCTTGACGGAGGAGACCCAGTACTTC.

The chain has TRBV14 and TRBJ2-7; 7 bases agree with TRBD1. The CDR3 covers 13 residues. The V segment lost 3 bases and the J segment 5 bases; nucleotides outside the gene matches: 4. Germline V gene data show CDR1 as SGHDN and CDR2 as FVKESK. The CDR3 sequence: CASSQTGIDEQYF. The CDR3 DNA follows: TGTGCCAGCAGCCAGACAGGGATCGACGAGCAGTACTTC.

The genes are TRBV7-9 and TRBJ2-5; 9 bases are a match to TRBD1. From germline, CDR1 is SEHNR and CDR2 FQNEAQ (reference sequence). This CDR3 contains 14 residues. The V and J ends lost 3 bases and 5 bases, in that order; junction bases with no gene match: 4. The CDR3 DNA follows: TGTGCCAGCAGCTTCACAGGGGGCTGGGAGACCCAGTACTTC. Amino acid sequence: CASSFTGGWETQYF. The whole variable domain, remainder taken from reference TRBV7-9 and TRBJ2-5, is DTGVSQNPRHKITKRGQNVTFRCDPISEHNRLYWYRQTLGQGPEFLTYFQNEAQLEKSRLLSDRFSAERPKGSFSTLEIQRTEQGDSAMYLCASSFTGGWETQYFGPGTRLLVL.

The chain carries TRBV7-7 and TRBJ1-4; D is unresolved. Germline V gene lookup returns CDR1 SSHAT and CDR2 FNYEAQ (reference sequence). The CDR3 runs 13 residues. Trimming removed 5 bases at V and 10 bases at J, with 14 bases between. DNA for the CDR3: TGTGCCAGCAGCGAAATTCATGGAGGAAAACTGTTTTTT. Its translation: CASSEIHGGKLFF. Using reference TRBV7-7 and TRBJ1-4 for the parts outside the CDR3, the full variable domain is GAGVSQSPRYKVTKRGQDVTLRCDPISSHATLYWYQQALGQGPEFLTYFNYEAQPDKSGLPSDRFSAERPEGSISTLTIQRTEQRDSAMYRCASSEIHGGKLFFGSGTQLSVL.

CDR3 loop: CSAGGGLEQFF. DNA for the CDR3: TGCAGTGCCGGGGGGGGGTTGGAGCAGTTCTTC. The chain is built from TRBV20-1 and TRBJ2-1; 8 bases map to TRBD2. The CDR3 consists of 11 residues. The germline gives CDR1 DFQATT, CDR2 SNEGSKA (reference sequence). J was trimmed by 10 bases and V by 6 bases; bases with no gene match: 5.

The chain is built from TRBV29-1 and TRBJ2-1, with 13 positions matching TRBD2. CDR1 is SQVTM, CDR2 ANQGSEA, per germline. V was pared by 6 bases and J by 7 bases, with 9 bases of the junction left unmatched. This CDR3 contains 15 residues. This chain's CDR3 is CSVPTSGRVGNEQFF. DNA for the CDR3: TGCAGCGTCCCTACTAGCGGGAGGGTGGGGAATGAGCAGTTCTTC.

This chain joins TRBV7-2 and TRBJ2-2, with D uncertain. The germline V and J ends were trimmed by 5 bases and 6 bases, with 16 bases remaining between them. The CDR3 loop spans 15 amino acids. The germline gives CDR1 SGHTA, CDR2 FQGNSA. CDR3: CASSPRSLLAGELFF. In DNA, the CDR3 is TGTGCCAGCAGCCCCCGTTCACTACTCGCCGGGGAGCTGTTTTTT. Drawing the rest from reference TRBV7-2 and TRBJ2-2, the complete variable domain is GAGVSQSPSNKVTEKGKDVELRCDPISGHTALYWYRQSLGQGLEFLIYFQGNSAPDKSGLPSDRFSAERTGGSVSTLTIQRTQQEDSAVYLCASSPRSLLAGELFFGEGSRLTVL.

V and J are TRBV7-2 and TRBJ2-2; D is undetermined. Germline values: CDR1 SGHTA, CDR2 FQGNSA. CDR3 size: 13 residues. Trimming pared 5 bases from V and 4 bases from J, leaving 8 bases between. The CDR3 here is CASSHARTGELFF. For the CDR3, the DNA is TGTGCCAGCAGCCACGCGCGCACCGGGGAGCTGTTTTTT.

The V gene is TRBV7-9, the J gene TRBJ2-3, with TRBD2 identical over 8 bases. The CDR3 loop spans 17 amino acids. With V trimmed by 0 bases and J by 3 bases, 8 bases remained unmatched. Germline V gene data show CDR1 as SEHNR and CDR2 as FQNEAQ (reference sequence). CDR3 sequence: CASSLATSPGGTDTQYF. The CDR3 coding sequence is TGTGCCAGCAGCTTAGCGACATCACCGGGGGGGACAGATACGCAGTATTTT.

The V and J genes are TRBV6-5 and TRBJ1-2; a weak D match, TRBD1 (6 bases). Germline assignment: CDR1 MNHEY and CDR2 SVGAGI. The CDR3 is made up of 12 amino acids. The V and J ends lost 6 bases and 4 bases respectively, with 9 bases between them. CDR3 sequence reads: CASREGGYGYTF. DNA for the CDR3: TGTGCCAGCAGGGAAGGGGGCTATGGCTACACCTTC.

The chain couples TRBV2 to TRBJ1-2; D remains unclear. CDR1 and CDR2 (germline): SNHLY, FYNNEI. The CDR3 consists of 10 residues. The ends were cut back, 8 bases at V and 7 bases at J, with 8 bases in the middle. The CDR3 sequence: CASPSRGYTF. The CDR3 nucleotides read TGTGCCAGCCCCTCCCGTGGCTACACCTTC.

The gene calls are TRBV4-1 and TRBJ1-3; D is uncertain. Germline lookup yields CDR1 MGHRA and CDR2 YSYEKL. V lost 2 bases and J lost 10, with 24 bases in between. This CDR3 is 17 amino acids long. CDR3 coding DNA: TGCGCCAGCAGCCAAATAGTTCGGGGTCCCACGGTTCGGACCATATATTTT. Encoded protein: CASSQIVRGPTVRTIYF.

The J gene is TRBJ1-5, the V gene TRBV7-6; D is unresolved. V lost 2 bases, J lost 6 bases, and 11 bases lay in between. The CDR3 covers 14 residues. Germline CDR1 SGHVS, CDR2 FNYEAQ. The CDR3 loop is CASSLLAAGQPQHF. CDR3 sequence (DNA): TGTGCCAGCAGCTTACTGGCGGCGGGTCAGCCCCAGCATTTT.

The J gene is TRBJ2-3, the V gene TRBV27; unclear D gene. In germline, CDR1 is MNHEY, CDR2 SMNVEV (reference sequence). V was trimmed by 3 bases and J by 5 bases, leaving 6 bases between them. The CDR3 spans 12 residues. This chain's CDR3 is CASSFHQDTQYF. DNA for the CDR3: TGTGCCAGCAGTTTCCATCAAGATACGCAGTATTTT.

This chain connects TRBV5-1 to TRBJ2-1; perhaps TRBD1 as D (5 bases). The germline V gene has CDR1 SGHRS and CDR2 YFSETQ. The CDR3 length is 16 residues. Trimming took off 4 bases at V and 0 bases at J, with 14 bases between the two ends. The CDR3 sequence is CASSPGRGHSYNEQFF. Written as DNA, the CDR3 is TGCGCCAGCAGCCCCGGCCGTGGACACTCCTACAATGAGCAGTTCTTC.

The chain carries TRBV7-9 and TRBJ2-5; possibly TRBD2 for D (6 bases). The DNA end lines up better with TRBJ2-7; the J call may be wrong. Germline assignment: CDR1 SEHNR and CDR2 FQNEAQ (reference sequence). There are 13 residues in the CDR3. CDR3 region: CASSLLASYEQYF. The DNA of the CDR3 is TGTGCCAGCAGCTTACTAGCGAGTTACGAGCAGTACTTC.

J is TRBJ2-3 and V is TRBV4-3; 7 bases match TRBD2. The CDR3 sequence is 17 residues long. Germline CDR1 is LGHNA and CDR2 is YSLEER. J gave up 1 base and V 0 bases, and 7 bases lay outside the gene matches. The CDR3 spells CASSQDWRGRGTDTQYF. The CDR3 DNA reads as TGCGCCAGCAGCCAAGATTGGCGGGGGAGAGGCACAGATACGCAGTATTTT.

The sample holds one count of this clone. J is TRBJ2-3 and V is TRBV6-1; 7 bases are shared with TRBD2. Germline CDR1 is MNHNS and CDR2 is SASEGT. The CDR3 runs 16 residues. After removal of 0 bases from V and 6 bases from J, the junction contained 9 bases not matched to a gene. The CDR3: CASSEAWAGEGDTQYF. The CDR3, as DNA: TGTGCCAGCAGTGAAGCGTGGGCGGGAGAAGGGGATACGCAGTATTTT.

The V and J genes are TRBV28 and TRBJ2-1, with D perhaps matching TRBD1 (5 bases). The germline V and J ends were trimmed by 7 bases and 7 bases, with 14 bases remaining between them. Germline V gives CDR1 MDHEN, CDR2 SYDVKM. This CDR3 spans 13 amino acids. CDR3 loop: CASTQGRANEQFF. The CDR3 DNA reads TGTGCCAGCACCCAGGGTCGGGCTAATGAGCAGTTCTTC. Variable domain in full (rest from reference TRBV28 and TRBJ2-1): DVKVTQSSRYLVKRTGEKVFLECVQDMDHENMFWYRQDPGLGLRLIYFSYDVKMKEKGDIPEGYSVSREKKERFSLILESASTNQTSMYLCASTQGRANEQFFGPGTRLTVL.